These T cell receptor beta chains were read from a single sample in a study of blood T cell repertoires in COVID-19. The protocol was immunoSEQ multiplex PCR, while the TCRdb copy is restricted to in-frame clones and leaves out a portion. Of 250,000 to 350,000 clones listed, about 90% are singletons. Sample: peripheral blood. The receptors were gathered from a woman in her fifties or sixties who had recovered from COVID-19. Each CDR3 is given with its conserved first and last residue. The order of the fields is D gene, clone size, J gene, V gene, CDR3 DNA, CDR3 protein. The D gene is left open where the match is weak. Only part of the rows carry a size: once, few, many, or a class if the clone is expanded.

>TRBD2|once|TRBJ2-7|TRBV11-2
TGTGCCAGCAGCTCCGGGACTAGCGGCTACGAGCAGTACTTC
CASSSGTSGYEQYF
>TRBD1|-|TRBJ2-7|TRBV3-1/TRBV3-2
TGTGCCAGCAGCCAAGATCCTGGGACAGGGGCCGGGGAGCAGTACTTC
CASSQDPGTGAGEQYF
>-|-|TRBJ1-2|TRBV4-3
TGCGCCAGCAGCCCGAATATTAGAGGGATCTCCCCCTATGGCTACACCTTC
CASSPNIRGISPYGYTF
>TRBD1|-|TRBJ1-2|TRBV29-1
TGCAGCTCCTTGACAGGGACGGTAGATGGCTACACCTTC
CSSLTGTVDGYTF
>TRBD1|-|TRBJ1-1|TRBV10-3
TGTGCCATCAGTAGGGACAGGGAGAACACTGAAGCTTTCTTT
CAISRDRENTEAFF
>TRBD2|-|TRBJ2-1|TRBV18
TGTGCCAGCTCACCAGCCTCTAGCGGGAGTAATGAGCAGTTCTTC
CASSPASSGSNEQFF
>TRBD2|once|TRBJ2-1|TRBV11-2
TGTGCCAGCAGCTCCTTCACTAGCGGGAGTGGGAATGAGCAGTTCTTC
CASSSFTSGSGNEQFF
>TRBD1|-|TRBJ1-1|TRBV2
TGTGCCAGCAGGCACAGGGGAGAAAACACTGAAGCTTTCTTT
CASRHRGENTEAFF
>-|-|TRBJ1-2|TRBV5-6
TGTGCCAGCAGCTTCGATCCAGGGTTTACCTATGGCTACACCTTC
CASSFDPGFTYGYTF
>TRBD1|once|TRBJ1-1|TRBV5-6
TGTGCCAGCATATACAGGGGGCATGTGGACACTGAAGCTTTCTTT
CASIYRGHVDTEAFF
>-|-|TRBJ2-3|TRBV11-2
TGTGCCAGCAGCTTGCGTGGACAGTCCACAGATACGCAGTATTTT
CASSLRGQSTDTQYF
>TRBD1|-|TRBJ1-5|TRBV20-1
TGCAGTGCTAGTTCAGGTCTAACGGGACAGAAAAATCAGCCCCAGCATTTT
CSASSGLTGQKNQPQHF
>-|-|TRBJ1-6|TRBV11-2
TGTGCCAGCAGCTTAACAGACTCCTATAATTCACCCCTCCACTTT
CASSLTDSYNSPLHF
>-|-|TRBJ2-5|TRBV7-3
TGTGCCAGCAGCCCCCTCGGGACTGAAGAGACCCAGTACTTC
CASSPLGTEETQYF
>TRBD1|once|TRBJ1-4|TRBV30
TGTGCCTGGAACCAGGGGGCGAGGGAAAAACTGTTTTTT
CAWNQGAREKLFF
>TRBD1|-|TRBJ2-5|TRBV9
TGTGCCAGCAGCGTAGGGACAGGGACTCCCGAGACCCAGTACTTC
CASSVGTGTPETQYF
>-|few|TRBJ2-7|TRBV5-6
TGTGCCAGCAGCTTATTCGGTTCATCCAGGGCCTCCTACGAGCAGTACTTC
CASSLFGSSRASYEQYF
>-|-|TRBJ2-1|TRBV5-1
TGCGCCAGCAGCTTGGCCTCCAATGAGCAGTTCTTC
CASSLASNEQFF
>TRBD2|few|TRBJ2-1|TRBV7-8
TGTGCCAGCAGCCGTAGGACTAGCGGATGGTACAATGAGCAGTTCTTC
CASSRRTSGWYNEQFF
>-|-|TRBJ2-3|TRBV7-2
TGTGCCAGCAGCCCTCGGGGTCTGGCGAATACGCAGTATTTT
CASSPRGLANTQYF
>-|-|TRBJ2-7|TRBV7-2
TGTGCCAGCAGCTTAGCCTTGCGGGTGAACTACGAGCAGTACTTC
CASSLALRVNYEQYF
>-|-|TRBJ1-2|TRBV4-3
TGCGCCAGCAGCCAAAGCAGGAACTATGGCTACACCTTC
CASSQSRNYGYTF
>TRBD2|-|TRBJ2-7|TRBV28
TGTGCCAGCAGACAACTAGCGGGAGCCTACGAGCAGTACTTC
CASRQLAGAYEQYF
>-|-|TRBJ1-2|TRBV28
TGTGCCAGCAGTGCGACAGGTTTAGGCTACACCTTC
CASSATGLGYTF
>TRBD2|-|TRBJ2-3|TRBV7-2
TGTGCCAGCAGCCCCACTACGGGGGGGAGGACGCAGTATTTT
CASSPTTGGRTQYF
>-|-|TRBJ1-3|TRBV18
TGTGCCAGCTCATTGAGCGAGAGCTCTGGAAACACCATATATTTT
CASSLSESSGNTIYF
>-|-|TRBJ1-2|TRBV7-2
TGTGCCAGCAGGCCAACAGGGTCGGGTGGCTACACCTTC
CASRPTGSGGYTF
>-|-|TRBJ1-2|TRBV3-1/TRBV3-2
TGTGCCAGCAGCCCCTGGAAAGAGACAGCTAACTATGGCTACACCTTC
CASSPWKETANYGYTF
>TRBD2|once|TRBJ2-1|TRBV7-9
TGTGCCAGCAGCTTAGGACGTAGCGGGAGCGAGGATGAGCAGTTCTTC
CASSLGRSGSEDEQFF
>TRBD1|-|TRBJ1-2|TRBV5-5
TGTGCCAGCAGCGTCGCAGGGGGCGCTGGGGCTGGCTACACCTTC
CASSVAGGAGAGYTF
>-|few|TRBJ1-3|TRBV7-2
TGTGCCAGCAGCCCTGACGGGCTTCTGGAGGACACCATATATTTT
CASSPDGLLEDTIYF
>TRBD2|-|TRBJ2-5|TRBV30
TGTGCCTGGAGCCGGACTAGTGGCAGAGAGACCCAGTACTTC
CAWSRTSGRETQYF
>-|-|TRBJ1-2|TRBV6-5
TGTGCCAGCAAGGGGTCGAACTATGGCTACACCTTC
CASKGSNYGYTF
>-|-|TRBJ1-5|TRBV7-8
TGTGCCAGCAGCCCAAATCGGGGGAATCAGCCCCAGCATTTT
CASSPNRGNQPQHF
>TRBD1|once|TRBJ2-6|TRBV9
TGTGCCAGCAGCGTCTCAGGCAGGGGGTGGTCTGGGGCCAACGTCCTGACTTTC
CASSVSGRGWSGANVLTF
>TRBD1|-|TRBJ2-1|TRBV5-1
TGCGCCAGCAGCTGGGGACAGGGAAGGTCCTACAATGAGCAGTTCTTC
CASSWGQGRSYNEQFF
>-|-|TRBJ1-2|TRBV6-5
TGTGCCAGCAGTCCGAGGGTAGGGGGCTACACCTTC
CASSPRVGGYTF
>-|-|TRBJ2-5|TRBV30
TGTGCCTGGAGTCTGCAGGGGACAAAGACCCAGTACTTC
CAWSLQGTKTQYF
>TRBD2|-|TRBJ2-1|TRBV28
TGTGCCACTGGGGGCGCGGGGGGGCGCAATGAGCAGTTCTTC
CATGGAGGRNEQFF
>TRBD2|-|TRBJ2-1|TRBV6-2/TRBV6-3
TGTGCCAGCAGTTACCTTTTCGGGGGACTAGCGGGCCGTAGCTCCTACAATGAGCAGTTCTTC
CASSYLFGGLAGRSSYNEQFF
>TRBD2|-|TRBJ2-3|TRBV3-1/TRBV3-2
TGTGCCAGCAGTAAGGAGGGAGGGTGGGATACGCAGTATTTT
CASSKEGGWDTQYF
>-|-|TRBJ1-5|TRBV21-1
TGTGCCAGCAGCTTTTATAGGGGTTCCCAGCCCCAGCATTTT
CASSFYRGSQPQHF
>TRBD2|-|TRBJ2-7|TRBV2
TGTGCCAGCAGTGAAGCTACTAGCGGGGGGGGCTACGAGCAGTACTTC
CASSEATSGGGYEQYF
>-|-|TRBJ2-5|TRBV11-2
TGTGCCAGCAGCTTAAGAATAGATTGGTACCAAGAGACCCAGTACTTC
CASSLRIDWYQETQYF
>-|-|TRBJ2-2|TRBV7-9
TGTGCCAGCAGCCTGGGGGCGGAGCCCGGGGAGCTGTTTTTT
CASSLGAEPGELFF
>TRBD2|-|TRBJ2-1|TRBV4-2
TGTGCCAGCAGCGATTCTAGCGGGAGCTATGAGCAGTTCTTC
CASSDSSGSYEQFF
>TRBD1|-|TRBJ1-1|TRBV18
TGTGCCAGCTCACCACAATGGGGACAGCAGAACACTGAAGCTTTCTTT
CASSPQWGQQNTEAFF
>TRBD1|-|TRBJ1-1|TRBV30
TGTGCCTGGGAGCAGGACAGGGGGTACACTGAAGCTTTCTTT
CAWEQDRGYTEAFF
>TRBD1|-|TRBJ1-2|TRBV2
TGTGCCAGCAGTGTACAGGGGCACGGCTACACCTTC
CASSVQGHGYTF
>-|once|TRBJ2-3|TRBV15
TGTGCCACCAGCGTAAATAGGGGCGATACGCAGTATTTT
CATSVNRGDTQYF
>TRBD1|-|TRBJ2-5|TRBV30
TGTGCCTGGGGACAGGGTGGAGGGGAGACCCAGTACTTC
CAWGQGGGETQYF
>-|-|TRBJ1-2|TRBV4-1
TGCGCCAGCAGCCAAGGAGACAGTTTCAAGGGCTATGGCTACACCTTC
CASSQGDSFKGYGYTF
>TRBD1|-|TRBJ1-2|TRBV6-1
TGTGCCAGCAGTGACAGGGGGCGCGACTATGGCTACACCTTC
CASSDRGRDYGYTF
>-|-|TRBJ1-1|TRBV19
TGTGCCAGCATTCGGGCTGGGAGCACTGAAGCTTTCTTT
CASIRAGSTEAFF